This T cell receptor (beta chain) comes out of a study of T cells in women clearing cervical HPV infection. The repertoire was sequenced with immunoSEQ multiplex PCR; TCRdb's copy has only in-frame clones and lacks some. The specimen's table records some 41,000 clones. As to this clone: The sequence runs out 3 residues before the end of the CDR3; the remainder is reconstructed from the germline J gene.

Germline assignment: CDR1 LNHDA and CDR2 SQIVND (reference sequence). This CDR3 region has 13 residues. The ends were cut back, 5 bases at V and 7 bases at J, with 14 bases in the middle. The clonotype originates from a woman aged 18 to 75 with a cervical HPV16 infection that either progressed to CIN3+ or cleared (not recorded which). Sequencing was done on a sample of blood buffy coat. The chain combines TRBV19 with TRBJ1-2, with D possibly matching TRBD1 (6 bases). CDR3 region: CASSSQGRGGYTF. The sequenced CDR3 bases are TGTGCCAGTAGTTCACAGGGCCGGGGTGGC.